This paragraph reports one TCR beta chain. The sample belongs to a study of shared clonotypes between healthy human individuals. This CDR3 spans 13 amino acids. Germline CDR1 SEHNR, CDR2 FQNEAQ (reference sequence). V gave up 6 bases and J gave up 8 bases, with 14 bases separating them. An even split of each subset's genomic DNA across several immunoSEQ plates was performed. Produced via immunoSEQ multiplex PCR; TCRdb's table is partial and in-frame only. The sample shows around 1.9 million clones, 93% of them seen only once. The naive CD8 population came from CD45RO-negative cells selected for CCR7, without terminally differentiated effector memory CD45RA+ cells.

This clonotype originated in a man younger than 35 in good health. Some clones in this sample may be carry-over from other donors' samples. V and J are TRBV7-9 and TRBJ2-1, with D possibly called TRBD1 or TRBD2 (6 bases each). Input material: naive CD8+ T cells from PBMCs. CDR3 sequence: CASRGGGGDEQFF. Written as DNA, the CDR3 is TGTGCCAGCAGGGGAGGTGGGGGCGATGAGCAGTTCTTC.